The 12 T cell receptor beta chains given below trace back to one sample, sequenced in a study of T cell repertoires in cytomegalovirus infection. TCRdb re-called the reads through MiXCR, storing one row per CDR3 protein. The sample carries about 530,000 distinct CDR3 sequences, around a quarter recorded once. Sequencing input: PBMCs. The receptor set was obtained from a human donor in good health (CMV status not recorded). Some clones in this sample may be carry-over from other donors' samples.

This clonotype was found a few times. This rearrangement joins TRBV12-3 or TRBV12-4 to TRBJ1-2; D is unresolved. Trimming shortened V by 2 bases and J by 5 bases, and 15 bases separated the two germline ends. This CDR3 comprises 15 residues. The CDR3 bases are TGTGCCAGCAGTTTATTATTATTGTCTACGTATGGCTACACCTTC. As protein: CASSLLLLSTYGYTF.

This chain uses TRBV6-5 with TRBJ1-4, with D possibly being TRBD1 (5 bases). V dropped 3 bases and J dropped 4 bases, with 12 bases sitting between them. CDR1 is MNHEY, CDR2 SVGAGI, per germline. This CDR3 contains 15 residues. The CDR3 reads CASSYTGAINEKLFF. The DNA of the CDR3 is TGTGCCAGCAGTTATACCGGGGCAATTAATGAAAAACTGTTTTTT.

This clonotype was recorded many times. V gene TRBV7-2 combines with J gene TRBJ2-5; no clear D. V lost 4 bases and J 5 bases, leaving 11 bases between the germline ends. The germline V gene has CDR1 SGHTA and CDR2 FQGNSA. The CDR3 loop spans 13 amino acids. The CDR3 nucleotides are TGTGCCAGCAGCTCTTACCTCCGGGAGACCCAGTACTTC. This gives the protein CASSSYLRETQYF. Based on the CDR3 plus reference TRBV7-2 and TRBJ2-5, the full variable domain is GAGVSQSPSNKVTEKGKDVELRCDPISGHTALYWYRQSLGQGLEFLIYFQGNSAPDKSGLPSDRFSAERTGGSVSTLTIQRTQQEDSAVYLCASSSYLRETQYFGPGTRLLVL.

In DNA form, the CDR3 reads TGTGCCAGCAGCTTAGGGCCGGCTTATGAGCAGTTCTTC. It codes for CASSLGPAYEQFF. The chain links TRBV7-9 to TRBJ2-1, with unresolved D. The CDR3 extends over 13 amino acids. Germline V gene lookup returns CDR1 SEHNR and CDR2 FQNEAQ (reference sequence). Trimming left V 1 base short and J 8 bases short, with 9 bases between. Using reference TRBV7-9 and TRBJ2-1 for the parts outside the CDR3, the full variable domain is DTGVSQNPRHKITKRGQNVTFRCDPISEHNRLYWYRQTLGQGPEFLTYFQNEAQLEKSRLLSDRFSAERPKGSFSTLEIQRTEQGDSAMYLCASSLGPAYEQFFGPGTRLTVL.

The chain combines TRBV28 with TRBJ1-3, with D possibly being TRBD1 (6 bases). The CDR3 runs 19 residues. Germline loops: CDR1 MDHEN, CDR2 SYDVKM. Trimming removed 5 bases from V and 1 base from J, with 24 bases in between. CDR3 sequence: CASSIYRLWTADSGNTIYF. The CDR3 DNA reads as TGTGCCAGCAGTATCTACCGCTTATGGACAGCGGATTCTGGAAACACCATATATTTT.

There are a few counts of this clonotype. This chain joins TRBV5-4 and TRBJ2-3, with 7 bases identical to TRBD1. Germline loops: CDR1 SGHNT, CDR2 YYREEE (reference sequence). The CDR3 covers 15 residues. Trimming cost V 4 bases and J 6 bases; bases outside gene matches: 11. CDR3 bases: TGTGCCAGCAGCGAGGGGACAGCGAGAATGGATACGCAGTATTTT. The encoded protein is CASSEGTARMDTQYF.

In its sample, this clonotype was seen many times. Mismatch with germline at one junction end may stem from a read error. The chain has TRBV7-6 and TRBJ2-1; no definite D call. CDR3 length equals 13 residues. CDR1 SGHVS and CDR2 FNYEAQ come from the germline V gene. In nucleotides, the CDR3 is TGTGCCAGCAGCTTAGTGGCCTACGATGAGCAGTTCTTC. As protein: CASSLVAYDEQFF. Based on the CDR3 plus reference TRBV7-6 and TRBJ2-1, the full variable domain is GAGVSQSPRYKVTKRGQDVALRCDPISGHVSLYWYRQALGQGPEFLTYFNYEAQQDKSGLPNDRFSAERPEGSISTLTIQRTEQRDSAMYRCASSLVAYDEQFFGPGTRLTVL.

This chain links TRBV4-1 with TRBJ1-1; maybe TRBD1 (5 bases). CDR1 is MGHRA, CDR2 YSYEKL, per germline. Trimming left V 2 bases short and J 1 base short, with 17 bases between. The CDR3 contains 17 residues. The CDR3 region is CASSQLFPTDKNTEAFF. CDR3 DNA: TGCGCCAGCAGCCAATTATTCCCGACAGACAAGAACACTGAAGCTTTCTTT.

The chain has TRBV12-3 or TRBV12-4 and TRBJ2-1; possibly TRBD1 or TRBD2 for D (6 bases each). This CDR3 is built from 13 residues. Deletions cut 4 bases from V and 9 bases from J, with 13 bases between. CDR3 bases: TGTGCCAGCAGTTCCCCGGGGGCCAGTGAGCAGTTCTTC. This sequence encodes CASSSPGASEQFF.

This clonotype has more than one count but fewer than ten. The chain recombines TRBV28 with TRBJ2-1, with 12 bases identical to TRBD2. The CDR3 sequence is 15 residues long. From germline, CDR1 is MDHEN and CDR2 SYDVKM. Trimming removed 6 bases from V and 5 bases from J; junction bases left unmatched: 5. The CDR3 region has the DNA TGTGCCAGCAGGCCCGGACTAGCGGGGCACAATGAGCAGTTCTTC. Its protein is CASRPGLAGHNEQFF.

This clonotype was observed a few times. The CDR3 protein is CASSQGFVVSGGYTF. The CDR3 DNA reads as TGCGCCAGCAGCCAGGGGTTCGTCGTCTCCGGGGGCTACACCTTC. This chain links TRBV4-3 with TRBJ1-2; D call uncertain. In germline, CDR1 is LGHNA, CDR2 YSLEER. The CDR3 totals 15 residues. Between the trimmed V and J ends, which lost 3 bases and 8 bases, there was a span of 19 bases.

The sample holds many counts of this clonotype. The chain carries TRBV7-2 and TRBJ1-2; D may be TRBD1 (6 bases). V was clipped by 5 bases and J by 4 bases, with 14 bases between them. This CDR3 is built from 14 residues. Germline V gene data show CDR1 as SGHTA and CDR2 as FQGNSA. CDR3 DNA: TGTGCCAGCAGCCTGGAGGAGGGGGGCTATGGCTACACCTTC. Translation: CASSLEEGGYGYTF.